This T cell receptor (beta chain) is drawn from a study of blood T cells in healthy people across ages. Across the whole study: Every two T cells gave about one barcoded beta molecule via template switching.

A second PCR of about 6 to 12 cycles used a sample-barcoded 5' primer and a J-beta primer mix. Paired-end reads containing CDR3 totaled no fewer than 2.5 million for each sample. TCRdb ran MiXCR on the 5' RACE reads and lists one entry per CDR3 protein. The profile covers fewer than 950,000 distinct CDR3 sequences, with around half appearing a single time and 40% to 50% taken by the ten largest. Turning to this clonotype: Its antigen is unknown.

Germline values: CDR1 MNHNS, CDR2 SASEGT. The CDR3 contains 19 residues. Germline trimming cut 6 bases from V and 14 bases from J; bases unmatched to any gene: 28. Study-level results: A greater number of naive CD4+ cells and higher diversity distinguished long-lived donors from aged donors. The percentage of naive T cells correlated strongly with TCR beta diversity.

This sequence joins TRBV6-1 and TRBJ2-3; 11 bases are shared with TRBD2. The sample comprised blood. The origin of this receptor is a man older than 75 in good health. CDR3 DNA sequence: TGTGCCAGCAGCCCCCTCGAACTGGGACTAGCGGACCAGCACAGATACGCGTATTTT. This encodes CASSPLELGLADQHRYAYF.